The 29 T cell receptor beta chains reported below all come from one sample, sequenced in a study of cytomegalovirus exposure and HLA in healthy donors. Only in-frame clones appear in the TCRdb table, and some are missing; sequencing was by immunoSEQ multiplex PCR. Altogether more than 55,000 clones are present, roughly 89% being singletons, with the ten largest covering about 15%. Sequencing input: PBMCs. The receptors derive from a woman between 18 and 29 years old in good health and CMV-seronegative.

The chain recombines TRBV9 with TRBJ2-1; possible D gene TRBD2, 6 bases. The CDR3 runs to 13 residues. Germline CDR1 SGDLS, CDR2 YYNGEE. V gave up 3 bases and J gave up 3 bases, with 7 bases separating them. The chain's CDR3 is CASSASVYNEQFF. The CDR3 coding sequence is TGTGCCAGCAGCGCTAGCGTCTACAATGAGCAGTTCTTC. Combining the CDR3 with reference TRBV9 and TRBJ2-1 gives the whole variable domain DSGVTQTPKHLITATGQRVTLRCSPRSGDLSVYWYQQSLDQGLQFLIQYYNGEERAKGNILERFSAQQFPDLHSELNLSSLELGDSALYFCASSASVYNEQFFGPGTRLTVL.

The chain joins TRBV2 to TRBJ2-5; a weak D match, TRBD2 (6 bases). The CDR3 loop spans 13 amino acids. The V and J ends lost 1 base and 5 bases respectively, with 8 bases between them. Germline loops: CDR1 SNHLY, CDR2 FYNNEI. The chain's CDR3 is CASSEGRGETQYF. The CDR3 bases are TGTGCCAGCAGTGAAGGCCGGGGGGAGACCCAGTACTTC.

In this sample, this clone turned up once. V gene TRBV5-1 combines with J gene TRBJ2-2; perhaps TRBD2 as D (6 bases). The V gene lost 4 bases and the J gene lost 0 bases, with 10 bases spanning the gap. The V gene's germline CDR1 is SGHRS and CDR2 YFSETQ. The CDR3 runs 15 residues. CDR3 nucleotides: TGCGCCAGCAGCCCCGGGAGCGCGAACACCGGGGAGCTGTTTTTT. It specifies CASSPGSANTGELFF.

The chain combines TRBV10-3 with TRBJ2-7; 11 positions agree with TRBD2. There are 16 residues in the CDR3. Germline CDR1 and CDR2: ENHRY and SYGVKD. The junction had 9 bases not matched to a gene; V was cut back by 5 bases and J by 3 bases. The chain's CDR3 is CAISQTTTSGGYEQYF. The CDR3, as DNA: TGTGCCATCAGTCAGACCACTACTAGCGGGGGCTACGAGCAGTACTTC.

The rearrangement links TRBV4-3 to TRBJ2-7; D may be TRBD2 (6 bases). The CDR3 length is 14 residues. Germline values: CDR1 LGHNA, CDR2 YSLEER. Deletions cut 4 bases from V and 3 bases from J, with 13 bases between. The CDR3 here is CASSPITGGYEQYF. As DNA, the CDR3 is TGCGCCAGCAGCCCTATCACCGGGGGCTACGAGCAGTACTTC.

This chain joins TRBV28 and TRBJ1-2; a possible D gene is TRBD1 (6 bases). Germline CDR1 is MDHEN and CDR2 is SYDVKM. V dropped 5 bases and J dropped 2 bases, with 15 bases sitting between them. The CDR3 spans 15 residues. The CDR3 region is CASSPPGGPNYGYTF. CDR3 DNA sequence: TGTGCCAGCAGTCCGCCGGGGGGGCCCAACTATGGCTACACCTTC.

In its sample, this clone was seen a few times. The chain recombines TRBV15 with TRBJ1-5; D is unresolved. The CDR3 is 17 amino acids. Trimming cost V 0 bases and J 4 bases, with 16 bases left between them. Germline V gene data show CDR1 as LNHNV and CDR2 as YYDKDF (reference sequence). The DNA of the CDR3 is TGTGCCACCAGCAGAGATCCGCCCGGGGTGAATAATCAGCCCCAGCATTTT. Translated: CATSRDPPGVNNQPQHF.

The chain couples TRBV30 to TRBJ1-1; the D is unclear. CDR1 is GTSNPN and CDR2 is SVGIG in the germline V gene (reference sequence). The CDR3 runs to 13 residues. V lost 0 bases and J lost 0, with 5 bases in between. The CDR3 coding sequence is TGTGCCTGGAGTGTAACAGTGAACACTGAAGCTTTCTTT. Translation: CAWSVTVNTEAFF.

This chain joins TRBV14 and TRBJ2-3, with 8 positions matching TRBD2. Germline-derived CDR1 and CDR2 are SGHDN and FVKESK. The CDR3 spans 17 residues. V dropped 3 bases and J dropped 4; count of bases not matched to a gene: 12. CDR3 loop: CASSHYEAGVSPDTQYF. Here the CDR3 DNA reads TGTGCCAGCAGCCATTATGAAGCGGGAGTGAGTCCAGATACGCAGTATTTT.

The chain recombines TRBV7-2 with TRBJ1-1, with 8 bases fitting TRBD1. The CDR3 runs to 16 residues. The germline CDR1 and CDR2 sequences are SGHTA and FQGNSA. Losses at the gene ends were 6 bases for V and 1 base for J; bases not matched to a gene: 10. The CDR3 here is CASSPFTGGSNTEAFF. The CDR3 nucleotides read TGTGCCAGCAGTCCATTTACAGGGGGATCGAACACTGAAGCTTTCTTT.

V gene TRBV19 combines with J gene TRBJ1-4; 8 nucleotides line up with TRBD1. V trimming: 3 bases; J trimming: 8 bases; junction bases outside the gene matches: 5. The CDR3 has 14 residues. CDR1 and CDR2 from the germline V gene are LNHDA and SQIVND (reference sequence). The CDR3: CASSIRGPGEKLFF. The CDR3 coding sequence is TGTGCCAGTAGTATCAGGGGGCCAGGGGAAAAACTGTTTTTT.

The chain joins TRBV9 to TRBJ2-2; 8 nucleotides match TRBD1. The germline CDR1 and CDR2 sequences are SGDLS and YYNGEE. The CDR3 has 18 amino acids. V was pared by 6 bases and J by 2 bases, with 15 bases of the junction left unmatched. The CDR3 is CASTSSARGRVNTGELFF. The CDR3 region has the DNA TGTGCCAGCACCTCAAGTGCCAGGGGGCGGGTAAACACCGGGGAGCTGTTTTTT. The entire variable domain, with the rest obtained from reference TRBV9 and TRBJ2-2, is as follows: DSGVTQTPKHLITATGQRVTLRCSPRSGDLSVYWYQQSLDQGLQFLIQYYNGEERAKGNILERFSAQQFPDLHSELNLSSLELGDSALYFCASTSSARGRVNTGELFFGEGSRLTVL.

A single count supports this clone. The chain has TRBV28 and TRBJ1-5; D might be TRBD1 (5 bases). Trimming cost V 6 bases and J 6 bases, with 9 bases left between them. The germline gives CDR1 MDHEN, CDR2 SYDVKM. The CDR3 has 12 amino acids. The chain's CDR3 is CASRQGTQPQHF. The CDR3 nucleotides read TGTGCCAGCAGGCAGGGAACTCAGCCCCAGCATTTT. The full variable domain, with the rest looked up from reference TRBV28 and TRBJ1-5, is DVKVTQSSRYLVKRTGEKVFLECVQDMDHENMFWYRQDPGLGLRLIYFSYDVKMKEKGDIPEGYSVSREKKERFSLILESASTNQTSMYLCASRQGTQPQHFGDGTRLSIL.

This chain links TRBV7-9 with TRBJ2-7; 8 bases fit TRBD1. After removal of 4 bases from V and 6 bases from J, the junction contained 2 bases not matched to a gene. The CDR3 sequence is 12 residues long. The germline CDR1 and CDR2 sequences are SEHNR and FQNEAQ (reference sequence). The CDR3 region is CASSSDRGEQYF. For the CDR3, the DNA is TGTGCCAGCAGCTCAGACAGGGGCGAGCAGTACTTC.

The genes are TRBV5-1 and TRBJ2-2, with 7 bases fitting TRBD2. The CDR3 is 16 amino acids. Germline lookup yields CDR1 SGHRS and CDR2 YFSETQ. V gave up 4 bases and J gave up 5 bases; unmatched junction bases: 11. CDR3 in DNA: TGCGCCAGCAGCCCGGCGGGCGGGAGAAGAACCGGGGAGCTGTTTTTT. Amino acid sequence: CASSPAGGRRTGELFF.

This chain links TRBV6-1 with TRBJ2-5; 9 nucleotides line up with TRBD2. J lost 2 bases, V lost 2 bases, and 3 bases had no gene match. The CDR3 has 15 residues. Germline V gene lookup returns CDR1 MNHNS and CDR2 SASEGT. The CDR3 DNA sequence: TGTGCCAGCAGTGAACCGACTAGCGGACAAGAGACCCAGTACTTC. It yields the protein CASSEPTSGQETQYF.

The chain has TRBV2 and TRBJ1-1; maybe TRBD1 (6 bases). Germline CDR1 SNHLY, CDR2 FYNNEI. V was cut by 5 bases and J by 4 bases, with 14 bases left in between. The CDR3 extends over 14 amino acids. The CDR3 bases are TGTGCCAGCAGTAGACAGGATCTGGTCACTGAAGCTTTCTTT. This gives the protein CASSRQDLVTEAFF.

V and J are TRBV6-5 and TRBJ1-2; a possible D gene is TRBD1 (5 bases). CDR3 length: 12 amino acids. Germline V gene sequence: CDR1 MNHEY, CDR2 SVGAGI. V was shortened by 4 bases and J by 8 bases, with 11 bases between the two germline ends. DNA for the CDR3: TGTGCCAGCAGTTCGCGGGGGGAGGGCTACACCTTC. It specifies CASSSRGEGYTF.

CDR3 protein: CASSLGPNNEQFF. As DNA, the CDR3 is TGTGCCAGCAGCTTGGGTCCCAACAATGAGCAGTTCTTC. The chain joins TRBV5-6 to TRBJ2-1; unclear D gene. With 0 bases removed from V and 5 bases from J, the gap between germline ends came to 6 bases. Germline V CDR1 and CDR2: SGHDT, YYEEEE. The CDR3 runs 13 residues.

Written as DNA, the CDR3 is TGTGCCAGCAGCCAAGCCCGAGGGACTAGCGGGAGCCAGTACTTC. It codes for CASSQARGTSGSQYF. The genes are TRBV4-2 and TRBJ2-7; 14 bases align to TRBD2. Germline lookup yields CDR1 LGHNA and CDR2 YNFKEQ. This CDR3 spans 15 amino acids. V shed 1 base and J 10 bases; nucleotides not matched to a gene: 6.

In its sample, this clone was seen a few times. CDR3 sequence: CASTTGINQPQHF. The CDR3 nucleotides are TGTGCCAGCACTACAGGGATTAATCAGCCCCAGCATTTT. V usage is TRBV28 and J usage is TRBJ1-5, with D possibly being TRBD1 (6 bases). Trimming stripped 7 bases from V and 4 bases from J, with 11 bases between. Looked up from germline, CDR1 is MDHEN and CDR2 is SYDVKM. The CDR3 extends over 13 amino acids.

The rearrangement links TRBV7-2 to TRBJ2-7; possibly TRBD2 for D (6 bases). There are 14 residues in the CDR3. The V end was cut by 6 bases, the J end by 5 bases, with 17 bases between. Germline V gives CDR1 SGHTA, CDR2 FQGNSA. The CDR3 reads CASRAGQASHEQYF. Written as DNA, the CDR3 is TGTGCCAGCAGGGCGGGGCAGGCCTCTCACGAGCAGTACTTC.

V is TRBV27 and J is TRBJ2-1, with 10 bases identical to TRBD2. This CDR3 spans 13 amino acids. V was clipped by 8 bases and J by 6 bases; unmatched bases: 4. Per the germline V gene, CDR1 is MNHEY and CDR2 is SMNVEV (reference sequence). The chain's CDR3 is CASRLAGGNEQFF. Written as DNA, the CDR3 is TGTGCCAGCCGACTAGCGGGTGGCAATGAGCAGTTCTTC.

V and J are TRBV4-1 and TRBJ1-1; perhaps TRBD1 as D (5 bases). Trimming pared 4 bases from V and 0 bases from J, leaving 18 bases between. This CDR3 is 17 amino acids long. Per germline, CDR1 MGHRA and CDR2 YSYEKL. The CDR3 here is CASSRSVVRGLNTEAFF. The CDR3 bases are TGCGCCAGCAGCCGATCAGTAGTAAGGGGCTTGAACACTGAAGCTTTCTTT.

The rearrangement links TRBV13 to TRBJ2-6; no definite D call. The CDR3 totals 16 residues. V gave up 5 bases and J gave up 2 bases, with 13 bases separating them. CDR1 is PRHDT, CDR2 FYEKMQ, per germline (reference sequence). Written as DNA, the CDR3 is TGTGCCAGCAGCCTCGTCCTTCCCCCTGGGGCCAACGTCCTGACTTTC. Its translation: CASSLVLPPGANVLTF.

V usage is TRBV11-2 and J usage is TRBJ1-5; 9 bases align to TRBD1. V shed 5 bases and J 4 bases; nucleotides not matched to a gene: 6. The CDR3 contains 15 residues. CDR1 and CDR2 (germline): SGHAT, FQNNGV. CDR3 DNA: TGTGCCAGCAGCCTTAGACAGGGGGGGAATCAGCCCCAGCATTTT. Translated: CASSLRQGGNQPQHF.

The chain is built from TRBV2 and TRBJ2-1, with 12 bases aligning to TRBD2. CDR3 size: 15 residues. V was pared by 8 bases and J by 8 bases, with 10 bases of the junction left unmatched. Per germline, CDR1 SNHLY and CDR2 FYNNEI. This CDR3 is CASEGGTSGSYEQFF. The CDR3 nucleotides read TGTGCCAGCGAGGGGGGGACTAGCGGGTCCTATGAGCAGTTCTTC.

The chain joins TRBV2 to TRBJ1-5; 7 positions agree with TRBD1. This CDR3 has 16 residues. V gave up 1 base and J gave up 3 bases; unmatched junction bases: 6. Germline CDR1 and CDR2: SNHLY and FYNNEI. In DNA, the CDR3 is TGTGCCAGCAGTGAAGTTGAGGGGGCCGTCAATCAGCCCCAGCATTTT. Its protein is CASSEVEGAVNQPQHF.

The chain uses TRBV6-1 and TRBJ2-5; weak D call: TRBD2 (5 bases). Germline CDR1 MNHNS, CDR2 SASEGT. The CDR3 contains 15 residues. Trimming shortened V by 2 bases and J by 5 bases, and 15 bases separated the two germline ends. CDR3 sequence: CASSELLVFGETQYF. CDR3 DNA sequence: TGTGCCAGCAGTGAATTACTAGTCTTTGGGGAGACCCAGTACTTC.